The next 30 T cell receptor beta chains were all read from a single sample in a study of OX40 agonist ivuxolimab in advanced cancers. This table comes from immunoSEQ multiplex PCR, and its TCRdb copy is limited to in-frame clones, with some not included. The repertoire consists of about 82,000 clones, with around 85% occurring once and the leading ten covering 2% to 3%. This specimen was CD4+ or CD8+ T cells sorted from blood, taken in a trial of the OX40 agonist ivuxolimab. The source of these receptors is an adult with an advanced solid tumor such as melanoma, head and neck, liver or kidney cancer.

This rearrangement joins TRBV19 to TRBJ1-6, with D hard to call. V lost 1 base to trimming and J lost 8 bases, with 18 bases between them. The germline V gene encodes CDR1 LNHDA and CDR2 SQIVND (reference sequence). The CDR3 has 17 residues. CDR3 loop: CASSIGVGSGVDSPLHF. CDR3 nucleotide sequence: TGTGCCAGTAGTATAGGTGTCGGGTCGGGTGTTGATTCACCCCTCCACTTT. The variable domain in full, with the rest retrieved from reference TRBV19 and TRBJ1-6, is DGGITQSPKYLFRKEGQNVTLSCEQNLNHDAMYWYRQDPGQGLRLIYYSQIVNDFQKGDIAEGYSVSREKKESFPLTVTSAQKNPTAFYLCASSIGVGSGVDSPLHFGNGTRLTVT.

V gene TRBV18 combines with J gene TRBJ2-3, with 9 bases aligning to TRBD2. Germline V CDR1 and CDR2: KGHSH, LQKENI. The CDR3 covers 14 residues. V dropped 3 bases and J dropped 6; count of bases not matched to a gene: 4. As DNA, the CDR3 is TGTGCCAGCTCACCCGGGACTAGCAGCGATACGCAGTATTTT. This codes for CASSPGTSSDTQYF.

This clone was found once. This sequence joins TRBV28 and TRBJ2-2; TRBD1 agrees at 9 bases. CDR3 size: 14 residues. Trimming removed 5 bases from V and 3 bases from J; junction bases left unmatched: 1. The germline V gene encodes CDR1 MDHEN and CDR2 SYDVKM. The CDR3 DNA sequence: TGTGCCAGCAGTGGACAGGGGCACACCGGGGAGCTGTTTTTT. This codes for CASSGQGHTGELFF.

This sequence joins TRBV30 and TRBJ2-3, with D perhaps matching TRBD1 or TRBD2 (5 bases each). Germline-derived CDR1 and CDR2 are GTSNPN and SVGIG (reference sequence). The CDR3 runs to 14 residues. V lost 5 bases and J lost 5, with 17 bases in between. The CDR3 nucleotides read TGTGCCTGGGGAAGAAGGGGACGGGGAGATACGCAGTATTTT. It is translated as CAWGRRGRGDTQYF.

CDR3 coding DNA: TGTGCCACCCCGGGATCCTATGCAACTAATGAAAAACTGTTTTTT. Protein: CATPGSYATNEKLFF. This chain links TRBV10-3 with TRBJ1-4; D gene unclear. This CDR3 is built from 15 residues. Trimming removed 10 bases from V and 0 bases from J, with 15 bases in between. Germline V gene lookup returns CDR1 ENHRY and CDR2 SYGVKD.

J is TRBJ2-1 and V is TRBV5-4; 10 bases map to TRBD1. CDR1 and CDR2 (germline): SGHNT, YYREEE (reference sequence). The CDR3 loop spans 16 amino acids. Trimming cost V 4 bases and J 5 bases; bases outside gene matches: 9. The DNA for the CDR3 is TGTGCCAGCAGCCCCCCGACAGGGGGCCGAAACAATGAGCAGTTCTTC. Translated, it gives CASSPPTGGRNNEQFF.

V usage is TRBV18 and J usage is TRBJ2-5, with 7 bases fitting TRBD1. This CDR3 is built from 15 residues. J was trimmed by 3 bases and V by 2 bases; bases with no gene match: 6. Germline assignment: CDR1 KGHSH and CDR2 LQKENI. The CDR3 DNA is TGTGCCAGCTCACCATTAACACAGGGGAAAGAGACCCAGTACTTC. It specifies CASSPLTQGKETQYF. The variable domain in full, with the rest retrieved from reference TRBV18 and TRBJ2-5, is NAGVMQNPRHLVRRRGQEARLRCSPMKGHSHVYWYRQLPEEGLKFMVYLQKENIIDESGMPKERFSAEFPKEGPSILRIQQVVRGDSAAYFCASSPLTQGKETQYFGPGTRLLVL.

CDR3 in amino acids: CASSPRQAYEQYF. Here the CDR3 DNA reads TGTGCCAGCAGTCCACGACAAGCCTACGAGCAGTACTTC. V is TRBV27 and J is TRBJ2-7; D is ambiguous. Germline CDR1 MNHEY, CDR2 SMNVEV (reference sequence). Trimming removed 5 bases at V and 2 bases at J, with 10 bases between. The CDR3 consists of 13 residues.

The rearrangement uses TRBV29-1 and TRBJ2-1; 9 bases align to TRBD2. CDR3 length: 15 residues. Germline V CDR1 and CDR2: SQVTM, ANQGSEA. With 8 bases clipped from V and 7 bases from J, the junction kept 15 bases outside the gene matches. CDR3 in DNA: TGCAGCCCGTGGGGTAGCGGGGGCTCCCTGAATGAGCAGTTCTTC. Translation gives CSPWGSGGSLNEQFF.

The genes are TRBV7-9 and TRBJ2-1; 10 bases match TRBD2. CDR3 length: 15 amino acids. Germline lookup yields CDR1 SEHNR and CDR2 FQNEAQ (reference sequence). The junction had 5 bases not matched to a gene; V was cut back by 2 bases and J by 7 bases. CDR3 sequence (DNA): TGTGCCAGCAGCTTACCGGGACTAGCGACGAATGAGCAGTTCTTC. Translating gives CASSLPGLATNEQFF.

V is TRBV11-2 and J is TRBJ2-5, with a weak D call TRBD1 (5 bases). Germline V gene lookup returns CDR1 SGHAT and CDR2 FQNNGV. The V end lost 2 bases, the J end lost 5 bases, and 9 bases lay between the germline ends. This CDR3 comprises 13 residues. The CDR3 DNA reads TGTGCCAGCAGCTTACAGGGCTGGGAGACCCAGTACTTC. The encoded protein is CASSLQGWETQYF. Together with reference TRBV11-2 and TRBJ2-5, the CDR3 gives the full variable domain: EAGVAQSPRYKIIEKRQSVAFWCNPISGHATLYWYQQILGQGPKLLIQFQNNGVVDDSQLPKDRFSAERLKGVDSTLKIQPAKLEDSAVYLCASSLQGWETQYFGPGTRLLVL.

V is TRBV2 and J is TRBJ1-2, with D possibly being TRBD1 (6 bases). V was cut by 4 bases and J by 3 bases, with 6 bases left in between. The CDR3 sequence is 12 residues long. Germline assignment: CDR1 SNHLY and CDR2 FYNNEI. In nucleotides, the CDR3 is TGTGCCAGCAGTGCAGGGGACTATGGCTACACCTTC. Translated: CASSAGDYGYTF.

The CDR3, as DNA: TGCGCCAGCAGCCAAAGGACGTCAGGACGGAAGAACACCGGGGAGCTGTTTTTT. The encoded protein is CASSQRTSGRKNTGELFF. This chain joins TRBV4-1 and TRBJ2-2; no clear D. The CDR3 has 18 residues. The germline CDR1 and CDR2 sequences are MGHRA and YSYEKL. The V and J ends lost 2 bases and 1 base respectively, with 17 bases between them.

The V call is TRBV6-4, the J call TRBJ2-1; D remains unclear. V lost 3 bases and J lost 3, with 6 bases in between. CDR3 length: 13 amino acids. Germline assignment: CDR1 MRHNA and CDR2 SNTAGT. CDR3 bases: TGTGCCAGCAGTGAAACGATCTACAATGAGCAGTTCTTC. Translation: CASSETIYNEQFF.

The chain couples TRBV6-4 to TRBJ2-3, with a possible D match to TRBD1 (5 bases). Germline CDR1 reads MRHNA; CDR2 reads SNTAGT. The CDR3 consists of 15 residues. V was trimmed by 3 bases and J by 5 bases, leaving 15 bases between them. CDR3 sequence (DNA): TGTGCCAGCAGTGATACCGGCAGGGTGGAAGATACGCAGTATTTT. Translated: CASSDTGRVEDTQYF.

The chain joins TRBV5-4 to TRBJ1-1; D is ambiguous. The CDR3 is 14 amino acids. Deletions cut 5 bases from V and 1 base from J, with 12 bases between. Germline V gives CDR1 SGHNT, CDR2 YYREEE (reference sequence). CDR3 DNA: TGTGCCAGCAGGTCTATTCGGGGGAACACTGAAGCTTTCTTT. It translates to CASRSIRGNTEAFF. Drawing the rest from reference TRBV5-4 and TRBJ1-1, the complete variable domain is ETGVTQSPTHLIKTRGQQVTLRCSSQSGHNTVSWYQQALGQGPQFIFQYYREEENGRGNFPPRFSGLQFPNYSSELNVNALELDDSALYLCASRSIRGNTEAFFGQGTRLTVV.

The V gene is TRBV10-3, the J gene TRBJ2-1; 7 nucleotides align to TRBD1. J gave up 6 bases and V 6 bases, and 8 bases lay outside the gene matches. Germline V CDR1 and CDR2: ENHRY, SYGVKD. CDR3 size: 14 residues. CDR3 bases: TGTGCCATCAGAGTTTTAGGGACAGTCAATGAGCAGTTCTTC. Translation: CAIRVLGTVNEQFF.

About this clone: Mismatch with germline at one junction end may stem from a read error. This rearrangement joins TRBV2 to TRBJ2-5, with 7 nucleotides matching TRBD1. Germline CDR1 is SNHLY and CDR2 is FYNNEI. This CDR3 is built from 14 residues. The CDR3 nucleotides are TGTGCCAGCAGGGAAGTGGGACAGACGGAGACCCAGTACTTC. This sequence encodes CASREVGQTETQYF.

The rearrangement uses TRBV27 and TRBJ2-1, with 7 bases aligning to TRBD2. In germline, CDR1 is MNHEY, CDR2 SMNVEV (reference sequence). The CDR3 is 17 residues long. With 8 bases clipped from V and 7 bases from J, the junction kept 20 bases outside the gene matches. CDR3 DNA sequence: TGTGCCAGCGCAGTCCGTTCGAGCGGGGTATCAGGGAATGAGCAGTTCTTC. Its protein product is CASAVRSSGVSGNEQFF.

This chain uses TRBV4-2 with TRBJ1-1, with D tentatively TRBD1 (5 bases). The CDR3 spans 16 residues. Germline V CDR1 and CDR2: LGHNA, YNFKEQ. V was shortened by 1 base and J by 4 bases, with 16 bases between the two germline ends. The CDR3 loop reads CASSQVRSRATTEAFF. CDR3 coding DNA: TGTGCCAGCAGCCAAGTTCGGAGCAGGGCTACCACTGAAGCTTTCTTT.

The rearrangement links TRBV10-3 to TRBJ2-2; TRBD1 matches 7 bases. The V gene end was trimmed by 6 bases and the J gene end by 6 bases; junction bases not matched to a gene: 7. The CDR3 consists of 14 residues. Germline V CDR1 and CDR2: ENHRY, SYGVKD. This CDR3 is CAIRRQGDAGELFF. Here the CDR3 DNA reads TGTGCCATCAGGAGGCAGGGGGATGCCGGGGAGCTGTTTTTT.

The rearrangement links TRBV7-2 to TRBJ2-1, with TRBD2 matching 9 bases. V was clipped by 5 bases and J by 7 bases; unmatched bases: 9. The CDR3 has 15 residues. In germline, CDR1 is SGHTA, CDR2 FQGNSA. The CDR3, as DNA: TGTGCCAGCAGCCCCTCCGGGACTAGCTGGAATGAGCAGTTCTTC. This sequence encodes CASSPSGTSWNEQFF.

This clone was seen once. J is TRBJ1-1 and V is TRBV19; 7 bases map to TRBD1. In germline, CDR1 is LNHDA, CDR2 SQIVND (reference sequence). This CDR3 contains 14 residues. With 9 bases clipped from V and 1 base from J, the junction kept 8 bases outside the gene matches. The CDR3 nucleotides read TGTGCCAGCCGGGGGACAGCCCAGAACACTGAAGCTTTCTTT. This gives the protein CASRGTAQNTEAFF.

This clone occurred once. CDR3 in amino acids: CAISVVSYEQYF. CDR3 sequence (DNA): TGTGCCATCAGTGTTGTCTCATACGAGCAGTACTTC. J is TRBJ2-7 and V is TRBV10-3, with unresolved D. The CDR3 length is 12 residues. Trimming removed 4 bases from V and 4 bases from J, with 8 bases in between. Germline CDR1 ENHRY, CDR2 SYGVKD.

This clone was seen a handful of times. The CDR3 here is CASSDSPTLGTGELFF. The CDR3 DNA sequence: TGTGCCAGCAGTGATTCACCCACCCTGGGAACCGGGGAGCTGTTTTTT. The gene calls are TRBV25-1 and TRBJ2-2; D is uncertain. From germline, CDR1 is MGHDK and CDR2 SYGVNS. The germline V and J ends were trimmed by 3 bases and 5 bases, with 16 bases remaining between them. The CDR3 is 16 residues long. The variable domain in full, completed from reference TRBV25-1 and TRBJ2-2, reads EADIYQTPRYLVIGTGKKITLECSQTMGHDKMYWYQQDPGMELHLIHYSYGVNSTEKGDLSSESTVSRIRTEHFPLTLESARPSHTSQYLCASSDSPTLGTGELFFGEGSRLTVL.

The chain uses TRBV6-6 and TRBJ2-1; 8 bases match TRBD2. The CDR3 is 13 residues long. V shed 5 bases and J 12 bases; nucleotides not matched to a gene: 9. Per germline, CDR1 MNHNY and CDR2 SVGAGI (reference sequence). The CDR3 reads CASSPPFRGGQFF. Here the CDR3 DNA reads TGTGCCAGCAGTCCCCCCTTCCGGGGGGGGCAGTTCTTC.

The CDR3 DNA reads TGTGCCAGTAGTATGCTAGCTCAGTCCTACAATGAGCAGTTCTTC. Translating gives CASSMLAQSYNEQFF. The chain combines TRBV19 with TRBJ2-1, with TRBD2 as a possible D gene (5 bases). From germline, CDR1 is LNHDA and CDR2 SQIVND (reference sequence). The V gene lost 3 bases and the J gene lost 1 base, with 10 bases spanning the gap. The CDR3 is made up of 15 amino acids.

This clone was recorded once. The rearrangement links TRBV6-1 to TRBJ2-1; 7 bases fit TRBD2. The CDR3 is made up of 13 amino acids. Germline trimming cut 6 bases from V and 4 bases from J; bases unmatched to any gene: 3. CDR1 MNHNS and CDR2 SASEGT come from the germline V gene. DNA of the CDR3: TGTGCCAGCAGAGTGGGGGGGTACAATGAGCAGTTCTTC. It yields the protein CASRVGGYNEQFF.

The sample holds a few counts of this clone. The chain couples TRBV28 to TRBJ1-5; no reliable D call. V was clipped by 5 bases and J by 5 bases, with 16 bases between them. Germline assignment: CDR1 MDHEN and CDR2 SYDVKM. The CDR3 covers 15 residues. The CDR3 protein is CASSPRTDADQPQHF. CDR3 nucleotides: TGTGCCAGCAGTCCTCGGACGGACGCGGATCAGCCCCAGCATTTT.

The genes are TRBV4-2 and TRBJ2-5; 9 bases are shared with TRBD2. Germline assignment: CDR1 LGHNA and CDR2 YNFKEQ. After removal of 5 bases from V and 1 base from J, the junction contained 5 bases not matched to a gene. The length of the CDR3 is 15 residues. The CDR3 reads CASSSSGGPQETQYF. CDR3 nucleotide sequence: TGTGCCAGCAGCTCCAGCGGGGGGCCCCAAGAGACCCAGTACTTC.